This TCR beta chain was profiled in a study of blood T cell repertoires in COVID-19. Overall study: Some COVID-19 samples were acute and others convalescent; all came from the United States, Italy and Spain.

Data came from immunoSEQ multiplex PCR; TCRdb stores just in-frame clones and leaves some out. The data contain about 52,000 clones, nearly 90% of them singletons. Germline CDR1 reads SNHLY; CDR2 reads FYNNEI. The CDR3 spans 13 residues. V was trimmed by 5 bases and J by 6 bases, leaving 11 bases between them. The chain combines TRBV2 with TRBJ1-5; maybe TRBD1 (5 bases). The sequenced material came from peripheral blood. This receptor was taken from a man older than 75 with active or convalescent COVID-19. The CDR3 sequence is CASSQGLGQPQHF. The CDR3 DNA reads TGTGCCAGCAGTCAGGGATTGGGTCAGCCCCAGCATTTT.